The following is a T cell receptor (beta chain) sequence with its context. Its specificity is unknown. The sample comes from a study of cytotoxic CD8 clonotypes in ibrutinib-treated CLL. At the level of the study: Patients attained about 25 partial and 2 complete responses; at median around 5.5 years, approximately 15 remained remitted while about twelve progressed. General study points: Timing of sampling differed between sustained-remission and progressing patients.

There are 15 residues in the CDR3. Germline V gene sequence: CDR1 SNHLY, CDR2 FYNNEI. V shed 4 bases, J shed 9 bases, and the junction held 7 bases outside the gene matches. Depth targeted 1 in 200,000 to 1 in 1 million T cells, averaging around 9.5x coverage per clonotype. Method: immunoSEQ multiplex PCR; TCRdb's copy keeps in-frame clones and lacks some. This sample has 100,000 to 150,000 clones, with 70% to 90% found just once. The receptor comes from a human donor with chronic lymphocytic leukemia. Sequenced material: PBMCs, taken after 24 months of ibrutinib treatment. The J gene is TRBJ2-3, the V gene TRBV2; 13 bases match TRBD2. The CDR3 DNA is TGTGCCAGCAGTGCCTCCGGGACTAGCGGGATAACGCAGTATTTT. It specifies CASSASGTSGITQYF. The whole variable domain, remainder taken from reference TRBV2 and TRBJ2-3, is EPEVTQTPSHQVTQMGQEVILRCVPISNHLYFYWYRQILGQKVEFLVSFYNNEISEKSEIFDDQFSVERPDGSNFTLKIRSTKLEDSAMYFCASSASGTSGITQYFGPGTRLTVL.